These 2 T cell receptor beta chains were sequenced from one sample in a study of T cell responses to AZD1222 COVID-19 vaccine. The data were produced by immunoSEQ multiplex PCR, yet TCRdb's version contains in-frame clones alone and is incomplete. This repertoire shows more than 80,000 clones, nearly 90% found once; its top ten account for less than 6%. Sequences were derived from peripheral blood, sampled on day 0 of AZD1222 vaccination. Receptors were obtained from an adult in good health.

The genes are TRBV6-6 and TRBJ1-5, with unresolved D. The V end lost 4 bases, the J end lost 10 bases, and 17 bases lay between the germline ends. CDR1 MNHNY and CDR2 SVGAGI come from the germline V gene (reference sequence). The CDR3 spans 14 residues. CDR3 bases: TGTGCCAGCAGTTTCCCGGGCTTGTCTCAACCCCAGCATTTT. It yields the protein CASSFPGLSQPQHF.

The chain links TRBV5-5 to TRBJ2-5; 11 nucleotides match TRBD1. The CDR3 contains 17 residues. The J segment lost 1 base and the V segment lost 2 bases, leaving 7 bases of the junction unmatched. Germline V CDR1 and CDR2: SGHKS, YYEKEE (reference sequence). CDR3 bases: TGTGCCAGCAGCTTCGGCCCAGGACAGGGGGCCCAAGAGACCCAGTACTTC. Translating it yields CASSFGPGQGAQETQYF.